This record covers a single TCR beta chain. The sample comes from a study of T cell responses to AZD1222 COVID-19 vaccine. This table comes from immunoSEQ multiplex PCR, and its TCRdb copy is limited to in-frame clones, with some not included. Among about 140,000 clones listed, roughly 92% were seen once. Germline lookup yields CDR1 LNHDA and CDR2 SQIVND (reference sequence). This CDR3 is built from 15 residues. Trimming pared 5 bases from V and 0 bases from J, leaving 10 bases between. The sample consisted of peripheral blood, taken on day 0 of AZD1222 vaccination. The TCR was taken from an adult in good health. The V call is TRBV19, the J call TRBJ2-2, with unresolved D. CDR3 protein: CASSYRYANTGELFF. CDR3 sequence (DNA): TGTGCCAGTAGTTATCGCTACGCGAACACCGGGGAGCTGTTTTTT.